The source of this TCR beta chain is a study of cytomegalovirus exposure and HLA in healthy donors. Overall study results and limits: Reports credit the classifier with highly specific, highly sensitive diagnosis of cytomegalovirus status. Altogether, 164 TCR beta chains were recorded as cytomegalovirus-associated.

Trimming took off 3 bases at V and 2 bases at J, with 7 bases between the two ends. This CDR3 has 13 residues. The V gene's germline CDR1 is MNHNS and CDR2 SASEGT. Primers for the PCR totalled 60 Vbeta and 13 Jbeta. Sequencing used immunoSEQ multiplex PCR; TCRdb keeps in-frame clones, though not all of them. The data contain some 150,000 clones, roughly 9.6% of them singletons. This clone was counted between two and nine times. The target antigen is unknown. The receptor was isolated from a middle-aged woman in good health and CMV-seropositive. The chain carries TRBV6-1 and TRBJ1-2; possible D gene TRBD1, 5 bases. The sample consisted of PBMCs. CDR3 DNA: TGTGCCAGCAGTGAGTCAGGGAACTATGGCTACACCTTC. This codes for CASSESGNYGYTF.